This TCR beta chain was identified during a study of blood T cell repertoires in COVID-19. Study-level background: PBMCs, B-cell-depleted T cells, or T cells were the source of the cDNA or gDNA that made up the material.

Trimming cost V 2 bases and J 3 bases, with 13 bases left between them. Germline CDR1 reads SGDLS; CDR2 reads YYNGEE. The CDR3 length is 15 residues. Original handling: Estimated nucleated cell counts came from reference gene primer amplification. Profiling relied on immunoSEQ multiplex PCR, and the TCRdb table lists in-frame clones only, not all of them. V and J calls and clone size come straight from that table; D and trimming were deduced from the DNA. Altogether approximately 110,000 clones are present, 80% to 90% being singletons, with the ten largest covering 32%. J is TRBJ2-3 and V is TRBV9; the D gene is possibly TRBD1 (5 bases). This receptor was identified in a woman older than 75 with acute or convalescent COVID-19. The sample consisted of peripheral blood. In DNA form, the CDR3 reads TGTGCCAGCAGCGTCGGCCTAGGGGCGACAGATACGCAGTATTTT. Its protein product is CASSVGLGATDTQYF.